This T cell receptor beta chain comes out of a study of T-cell reconstitution after alpha-beta-depleted transplantation in children. Points from the study as a whole: Surviving recipient T cells and thymic progenitors underlay high day-60 TCRbeta diversity in some patients.

Unique molecular identifiers were incorporated into the prepared TCRbeta library. Each CDR3 protein gets one entry after TCRdb re-called the PCR reads with MiXCR. The sample has about 580,000 distinct CDR3 sequences, 23% seen once. Germline trimming cut 4 bases from V and 11 bases from J; bases unmatched to any gene: 21. This CDR3 region has 18 residues. CDR1 and CDR2 from the germline V gene are SGHRS and YFSETQ. There are a few counts of this clonotype. The antigen remains undetermined. The chain links TRBV5-1 to TRBJ2-3, with 11 nucleotides matching TRBD2. The TCR comes from a boy in the first two years of life who had a stem cell transplant for acute myeloid leukemia, so the T cells may come from the graft donor. Sequencing was performed on PBMCs, mostly from graft donor cells, taken 360 days after TCRalphabeta/CD19-depleted stem cell transplant. CDR3: CASSTVPLRLAGLEGQYF. The CDR3 bases are TGCGCCAGCAGCACCGTTCCTCTCAGACTAGCGGGGCTAGAGGGGCAGTATTTT.